The rows below give T cell receptor beta chains drawn from one sample of a study of tumor-infiltrating lymphocytes in primary liver carcinoma. In TCRdb, the multiplex PCR reads were re-called with MiXCR into one record per CDR3 protein. The data show 30,000 to 40,000 distinct CDR3 sequences, just under 75% seen once. Material: liver tumor tissue from sampling region 4. These TCRs come from a man aged 40-49 years with primary liver carcinoma and hepatitis B virus infection. Both conserved end residues are part of each CDR3. A D gene is named only where the DNA matches it firmly. Rows give clone size only sometimes, using once, few, many, or a class for an expanded clone.

J: TRBJ2-7
V: TRBV11-2
D: -
size: -
DNA: TGTACCAGCAGCTCTAACAGAAACTCCTGCGAGCAGTACTTT
CDR3: CTSSSNRNSCEQYF

J: TRBJ2-5
V: TRBV12-3/TRBV12-4
D: -
size: -
DNA: TGTGCCAGCAGCGCCGCCGGGGTTGAAGAGACCCAATACTTC
CDR3: CASSAAGVEETQYF

J: TRBJ1-5
V: TRBV15
D: -
size: few
DNA: TGTGCCACCAGCAGGCAAAGAAATCAGCCCCAGCATTTT
CDR3: CATSRQRNQPQHF

J: TRBJ2-7
V: TRBV5-4
D: TRBD2
size: -
DNA: TGTGCCAGCTGCTTGGACTTAGCGGGAAGGCCTTACGAACAGTACTTC
CDR3: CASCLDLAGRPYEQYF

J: TRBJ2-7
V: TRBV2
D: -
size: -
DNA: TGTGCCAGCAATCCAGGGACGCCCTACGAGCAGTGCTTC
CDR3: CASNPGTPYEQCF

J: TRBJ2-3
V: TRBV29-1
D: -
size: -
DNA: TGCAGCGTTGGTGCCAAGAGGCCTACACAGTATTTT
CDR3: CSVGAKRPTQYF

J: TRBJ2-7
V: TRBV4-2
D: TRBD2
size: medium-sized
DNA: TGTGCCAGCAGCGAGGGACTAGCGGACTACGGGGAGCAGTACTTC
CDR3: CASSEGLADYGEQYF

J: TRBJ2-5
V: TRBV7-8
D: -
size: -
DNA: TGTGTAAGCAAGCAAGGGACAACCCAAGAGGCCCAGTACTTC
CDR3: CVSKQGTTQEAQYF

J: TRBJ2-7
V: TRBV29-1
D: -
size: -
DNA: -
CDR3: CSVDTGYLCEQYF

J: TRBJ2-6
V: TRBV29-1
D: -
size: many
DNA: TGCAGCGTGTACAGGACTGGGGCTAACATCCTGACTTTC
CDR3: CSVYRTGANILTF

J: TRBJ2-7
V: TRBV5-1
D: -
size: -
DNA: TGCGCCAGCAGCACATCCGTGGAACGGTCCTACGAGCAGTACTTC
CDR3: CASSTSVERSYEQYF

J: TRBJ2-1
V: TRBV20-1
D: TRBD2
size: many
DNA: TGCAGTGCTAGTAGGCGGGGGTCCTACAATGAGCAGTTCTTC
CDR3: CSASRRGSYNEQFF